This TCR beta chain is from a study of CD8 T cells in ankylosing spondylitis. Study-wide results and caveats: Several highly homologous variants made up a TCR beta motif, and this motif appeared characteristic of ankylosing spondylitis blood. Significant enrichment of disease-linked clones was reportedly seen in matched ankylosing spondylitis synovial fluid.

As concerns this clonotype: Its antigen remains unknown.

For TCR beta, libraries came from quantitative 5'-RACE with molecular barcodes. TCRdb redid the calling of the 5' RACE reads with MiXCR, one entry per CDR3 protein. The sample holds roughly 490,000 distinct CDR3 sequences, about 5.7% seen once. Germline CDR1 is SNHLY and CDR2 is FYNNEI. This CDR3 contains 15 residues. The V and J ends lost 4 bases and 0 bases respectively, with 10 bases between them. The source material was blood, either unsorted or a sorted T cell fraction (not recorded which). This TCR was sampled from a male donor with ankylosing spondylitis. The chain couples TRBV2 to TRBJ2-1; TRBD1 might be the D (6 bases). CDR3 protein: CASSGTDRSYNEQFF. The CDR3 DNA is TGTGCCAGCAGTGGGACAGACCGCTCCTACAATGAGCAGTTCTTC.